The 31 T cell receptor beta chains below all came from one sample that was sequenced in a study of cytomegalovirus exposure and HLA in healthy donors. In the PCR, 60 Vbeta and 13 Jbeta primers were used. Data came from immunoSEQ multiplex PCR; TCRdb stores just in-frame clones and leaves some out. The sample holds 180,000 or so clones, roughly 9.5% seen once. Sequenced material: PBMCs. The receptor source for this set is a woman aged 25 to 39 in good health and CMV-seropositive.

The chain links TRBV6-5 to TRBJ2-7, with D hard to call. V shed 6 bases and J shed 2 bases, with 17 bases lying between them. Germline CDR1 reads MNHEY; CDR2 reads SVGAGI. The CDR3 is made up of 15 amino acids. The CDR3 DNA is TGTGCCAGCAGCCGTACCTGGCAGGCGACCTACGAGCAGTACTTC. It yields the protein CASSRTWQATYEQYF.

This clone was seen a few times. The chain carries TRBV7-9 and TRBJ1-2, with TRBD1 matching 7 bases. V dropped 5 bases and J dropped 4; count of bases not matched to a gene: 7. Germline V lookup: CDR1 SEHNR, CDR2 FQNEAQ (reference sequence). CDR3 size: 14 residues. The CDR3 loop reads CASSAGGEFYGYTF. CDR3 DNA sequence: TGTGCCAGCAGCGCAGGGGGTGAATTCTATGGCTACACCTTC.

This clone appeared a few times. V is TRBV7-2 and J is TRBJ2-5; maybe TRBD1 (5 bases). Germline V lookup: CDR1 SGHTA, CDR2 FQGNSA. V gave up 5 bases and J gave up 5 bases, with 12 bases separating them. This CDR3 has 13 amino acids. The CDR3 nucleotides are TGTGCCAGCAGCGGGAAGGGGTCGGAGACCCAGTACTTC. Translating gives CASSGKGSETQYF. Using reference TRBV7-2 and TRBJ2-5 for the parts outside the CDR3, the full variable domain is GAGVSQSPSNKVTEKGKDVELRCDPISGHTALYWYRQSLGQGLEFLIYFQGNSAPDKSGLPSDRFSAERTGGSVSTLTIQRTQQEDSAVYLCASSGKGSETQYFGPGTRLLVL.

The chain carries TRBV30 and TRBJ1-5, with TRBD1 matching 8 bases. Germline assignment: CDR1 GTSNPN and CDR2 SVGIG (reference sequence). The CDR3 has 15 amino acids. V shed 2 bases and J 4 bases; nucleotides not matched to a gene: 7. This chain's CDR3 is CAWSMGTGPNQPQHF. The CDR3 nucleotides are TGTGCCTGGAGTATGGGGACAGGACCGAATCAGCCCCAGCATTTT.

A word on this clone: Other DNA sequences within the sample encode an identical CDR3. V usage is TRBV6-6 and J usage is TRBJ1-1, with TRBD1 as a possible D gene (5 bases). The V end lost 6 bases, the J end lost 6 bases, and 11 bases lay between the germline ends. This CDR3 spans 12 amino acids. CDR1 is MNHNY, CDR2 SVGAGI, per germline (reference sequence). The CDR3 loop reads CASRLGPAEAFF. Written as DNA, the CDR3 is TGTGCCAGCAGGCTGGGGCCGGCTGAAGCTTTCTTT.

The rearrangement joins TRBV7-2 to TRBJ2-7; 15 bases fit TRBD2. There are 18 residues in the CDR3. The junction had 10 bases not matched to a gene; V was cut back by 5 bases and J by 2 bases. CDR1 is SGHTA, CDR2 FQGNSA, per germline. This CDR3 reads CASSLTPGLAGGAYEQYF. Here the CDR3 DNA reads TGTGCCAGCAGCCTGACGCCGGGACTAGCGGGGGGAGCCTACGAGCAGTACTTC.

Turning to this clone: The junction does not match germline at one end; this may be a read error. The genes are TRBV7-2 and TRBJ2-7; 10 bases match TRBD2. The CDR3 has 14 residues. CDR1 and CDR2 from the germline V gene are SGHTA and FQGNSA. CDR3 nucleotide sequence: TGTGCCAGCAGCACTTATCAGGCTAGCGGGAGACAGGACTTC. Its translation is CASSTYQASGRQDF.

CDR3 region: CASTGNPDTGELFF. CDR3 nucleotides: TGTGCCAGCACAGGGAACCCCGACACCGGGGAGCTGTTTTTT. This chain uses TRBV6-1 with TRBJ2-2; a weak D match, TRBD1 (5 bases). The CDR3 totals 14 residues. From germline, CDR1 is MNHNS and CDR2 SASEGT. The V end was cut by 7 bases, the J end by 3 bases, with 12 bases between.

This chain uses TRBV7-6 with TRBJ2-1; tentatively, D is TRBD2 (5 bases). The CDR3 loop spans 15 amino acids. Germline V CDR1 and CDR2: SGHVS, FNYEAQ. Trimming took off 5 bases at V and 4 bases at J, with 15 bases between the two ends. The CDR3 here is CASSIGNIGYNEQFF. CDR3 bases: TGTGCCAGCAGCATCGGGAATATCGGGTACAATGAGCAGTTCTTC.

The rearrangement uses TRBV5-1 and TRBJ2-7; 8 bases line up with TRBD1. This CDR3 spans 14 amino acids. V shed 3 bases, J shed 6 bases, and the junction held 8 bases outside the gene matches. Per germline, CDR1 SGHRS and CDR2 YFSETQ. Here the CDR3 reads CASSWGQASGEQYF. The CDR3, as DNA: TGCGCCAGCAGCTGGGGACAGGCCTCTGGCGAGCAGTACTTC.

This clone showed up just a few times. The chain employs TRBV5-1 and TRBJ2-2, with 11 bases that match TRBD1. CDR3 length: 15 residues. Germline V gives CDR1 SGHRS, CDR2 YFSETQ. V was clipped by 6 bases and J by 6 bases; unmatched bases: 7. The CDR3 sequence is CASTFGQGAAGELFF. The CDR3 nucleotides read TGCGCCAGCACGTTCGGACAGGGGGCGGCCGGGGAGCTGTTTTTT.

This chain links TRBV7-2 with TRBJ2-3, with D maybe TRBD2 (7 bases). Per the germline V gene, CDR1 is SGHTA and CDR2 is FQGNSA. The CDR3 is 13 amino acids. V was cut by 7 bases and J by 4 bases, with 12 bases left in between. The CDR3 here is CASTSGGADTQYF. The CDR3 bases are TGTGCCAGCACCTCGGGGGGCGCAGATACGCAGTATTTT.

V gene TRBV2 combines with J gene TRBJ1-1; D is possibly TRBD1 (6 bases). The CDR3 consists of 15 residues. Trimming removed 7 bases at V and 1 base at J, with 16 bases between. Germline CDR1 is SNHLY and CDR2 is FYNNEI. As DNA, the CDR3 is TGTGCCAGCAAAGAACAGGGTCGTTCGAACACTGAAGCTTTCTTT. This translates into CASKEQGRSNTEAFF.

This clone was observed a few times. The CDR3 DNA reads TGTGCCAGCAATCGGGAGTCCACAGATACGCAGTATTTT. It is translated as CASNRESTDTQYF. The rearrangement uses TRBV9 and TRBJ2-3, with D maybe TRBD2 (6 bases). Trimming removed 6 bases at V and 2 bases at J, with 10 bases between. This CDR3 has 13 amino acids. Looked up from germline, CDR1 is SGDLS and CDR2 is YYNGEE.

This clone was counted between two and nine times. The rearrangement uses TRBV6-4 and TRBJ2-7; perhaps TRBD2 as D (6 bases). Trimming shortened V by 4 bases and J by 0 bases, and 13 bases separated the two germline ends. The CDR3 has 15 amino acids. Germline-derived CDR1 and CDR2 are MRHNA and SNTAGT. CDR3 nucleotide sequence: TGTGCCAGCAGTGTCGCCCCGGGGGACTCCTACGAGCAGTACTTC. It translates to CASSVAPGDSYEQYF.

This clone occurred a few times. V gene TRBV19 combines with J gene TRBJ1-5; 9 bases are shared with TRBD1. In germline, CDR1 is LNHDA, CDR2 SQIVND (reference sequence). The V segment lost 7 bases and the J segment 3 bases; nucleotides outside the gene matches: 22. The CDR3 consists of 20 residues. The CDR3 DNA follows: TGTGCCAGTATTGGCTATCCGGGACAGGGTATCTTTGGGCCCAATCAGCCCCAGCATTTT. Residues: CASIGYPGQGIFGPNQPQHF.

This clone was picked up a small number of times. V usage is TRBV2 and J usage is TRBJ2-1; D is unresolved. Germline CDR1 reads SNHLY; CDR2 reads FYNNEI. This CDR3 region has 15 residues. Trimming stripped 4 bases from V and 0 bases from J, with 10 bases between. The CDR3 is CASSGYLSSYNEQFF. The DNA of the CDR3 is TGTGCCAGCAGTGGCTACTTGAGCTCCTACAATGAGCAGTTCTTC.

CDR3 amino acids: CASSPGHKETQYF. CDR3 nucleotides: TGTGCCAGCTCACCTGGACACAAAGAGACCCAGTACTTC. The J gene is TRBJ2-5, the V gene TRBV18; maybe TRBD1 (5 bases). Deletions cut 3 bases from V and 3 bases from J, with 8 bases between. This CDR3 has 13 amino acids. Germline V gives CDR1 KGHSH, CDR2 LQKENI.

This chain joins TRBV7-2 and TRBJ2-7; tentative D call: TRBD1 (5 bases). The V gene's germline CDR1 is SGHTA and CDR2 FQGNSA. The CDR3 covers 13 residues. Trimming removed 5 bases from V and 4 bases from J, with 12 bases in between. CDR3 sequence reads: CASSSERGYEQYF. CDR3 nucleotide sequence: TGTGCCAGCAGCAGCGAAAGGGGTTACGAGCAGTACTTC.

The CDR3: CASRPGAGHTEAFF. The CDR3 nucleotides are TGTGCCAGCCGCCCTGGGGCAGGGCACACTGAAGCTTTCTTT. The gene calls are TRBV13 and TRBJ1-1; tentative D call: TRBD1 (5 bases). V gave up 8 bases and J gave up 3 bases, with 16 bases separating them. Germline loops: CDR1 PRHDT, CDR2 FYEKMQ (reference sequence). The CDR3 totals 14 residues.

There are a few counts of this clone. The chain employs TRBV5-4 and TRBJ2-5, with D possibly being TRBD2 (5 bases). The CDR3 has 13 amino acids. The germline gives CDR1 SGHNT, CDR2 YYREEE (reference sequence). The ends were cut back, 3 bases at V and 2 bases at J, with 8 bases in the middle. DNA for the CDR3: TGTGCCAGCAGCTGGCGGGTGCAAGAGACCCAGTACTTC. Amino acids: CASSWRVQETQYF.

The chain has TRBV9 and TRBJ2-3, with TRBD2 matching over 8 bases. Trimming cost V 4 bases and J 4 bases; bases outside gene matches: 17. There are 18 residues in the CDR3. Germline V CDR1 and CDR2: SGDLS, YYNGEE. The CDR3 here is CASSSEEVAGFVADTQYF. DNA of the CDR3: TGTGCCAGCAGCTCCGAAGAAGTAGCGGGATTTGTGGCAGATACGCAGTATTTT.

As for this clone: Germline is not matched at one junction end, which may reflect a read error. This chain links TRBV27 with TRBJ1-2; D not resolved. CDR1 MNHEY and CDR2 SMNVEV come from the germline V gene (reference sequence). The CDR3 totals 18 residues. The CDR3 DNA reads TGTGCCAGCGCTAAAGCGGGATGGGCAGCCAGGACCTTCTATGGCTACCCCTTC. This sequence encodes CASAKAGWAARTFYGYPF.

The chain couples TRBV19 to TRBJ1-2, with TRBD1 identical over 8 bases. Trimming took 5 bases from V and 6 from J; bases not matched to a gene: 14. This CDR3 comprises 16 residues. Germline loops: CDR1 LNHDA, CDR2 SQIVND (reference sequence). CDR3 region: CASSPGSDRATHGYTF. CDR3 DNA sequence: TGTGCCAGTAGTCCCGGATCGGACAGGGCGACTCATGGCTACACCTTC.

V and J are TRBV10-3 and TRBJ2-1; 7 positions match TRBD1. Germline CDR1 ENHRY, CDR2 SYGVKD. The CDR3 length is 14 residues. Trimming at V came to 1 base and at J to 7 bases, leaving 4 bases not matched to a gene. Here the CDR3 reads CAISEWGRGNEQFF. The DNA of the CDR3 is TGTGCCATCAGTGAGTGGGGCAGGGGGAATGAGCAGTTCTTC.

In this sample, this clone turned up a few times. The V gene is TRBV19, the J gene TRBJ1-2; TRBD1 matches 8 bases. Per the germline V gene, CDR1 is LNHDA and CDR2 is SQIVND (reference sequence). J gave up 7 bases and V 7 bases, and 17 bases lay outside the gene matches. This CDR3 spans 16 amino acids. The CDR3 DNA reads TGTGCCAGTACTGAGAGGACAGGGCTGATAACTGGTGGCTACACCTTC. Amino acids: CASTERTGLITGGYTF.

The gene calls are TRBV9 and TRBJ2-7; D is ambiguous. CDR1 is SGDLS, CDR2 YYNGEE, per germline. The V gene lost 2 bases and the J gene lost 6 bases, with 12 bases spanning the gap. This CDR3 region has 13 residues. The CDR3 loop reads CASSVEYLGEQYF. CDR3 bases: TGTGCCAGCAGCGTCGAGTACCTTGGCGAGCAGTACTTC.

The V call is TRBV7-9, the J call TRBJ1-4; 9 nucleotides match TRBD1. CDR3 length: 15 residues. Germline CDR1 SEHNR, CDR2 FQNEAQ (reference sequence). V shed 5 bases, J shed 5 bases, and the junction held 6 bases outside the gene matches. The CDR3 spells CASSPPQGANEKLFF. The CDR3 DNA reads TGTGCCAGCAGCCCCCCACAGGGGGCGAATGAAAAACTGTTTTTT.

This clone was counted only a few times. The rearrangement joins TRBV2 to TRBJ1-1, with TRBD1 identical over 8 bases. V shed 7 bases, J shed 2 bases, and the junction held 9 bases outside the gene matches. The CDR3 is 15 amino acids. Germline V gene data show CDR1 as SNHLY and CDR2 as FYNNEI. DNA for the CDR3: TGTGCCAGCAAAGGGACAGGACTAGGCAACACTGAAGCTTTCTTT. Translation gives CASKGTGLGNTEAFF.

The genes are TRBV29-1 and TRBJ1-5; 8 bases fit TRBD1. There are 13 residues in the CDR3. Trimming took 5 bases from V and 7 from J; bases not matched to a gene: 7. The germline V gene has CDR1 SQVTM and CDR2 ANQGSEA. CDR3 sequence reads: CSVSQGVTQPQHF. CDR3 nucleotide sequence: TGCAGCGTTTCACAGGGGGTTACGCAGCCCCAGCATTTT.

This clone appeared a few times. The chain employs TRBV29-1 and TRBJ2-3; D may be TRBD2 (5 bases). The CDR3 has 13 amino acids. The germline V gene encodes CDR1 SQVTM and CDR2 ANQGSEA. The V end was cut by 6 bases, the J end by 3 bases, with 13 bases between. The CDR3 sequence is CSVRAGGTDTQYF. The CDR3, as DNA: TGCAGCGTGCGGGCAGGTGGAACAGATACGCAGTATTTT.